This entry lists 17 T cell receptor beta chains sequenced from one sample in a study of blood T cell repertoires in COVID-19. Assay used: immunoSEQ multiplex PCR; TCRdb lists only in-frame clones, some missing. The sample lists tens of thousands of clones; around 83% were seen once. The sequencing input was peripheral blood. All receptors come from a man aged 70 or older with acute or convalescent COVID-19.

In DNA, the CDR3 is TGCGCCAGCAGCATATGGGGGACAGGGGGCCCCCCGAACACTGAAGCTTTCTTT. Protein product: CASSIWGTGGPPNTEAFF. The J gene is TRBJ1-1, the V gene TRBV5-1; 12 nucleotides match TRBD1. The V segment lost 4 bases and the J segment 1 base; nucleotides outside the gene matches: 11. The CDR3 is made up of 18 amino acids. Germline CDR1 and CDR2: SGHRS and YFSETQ.

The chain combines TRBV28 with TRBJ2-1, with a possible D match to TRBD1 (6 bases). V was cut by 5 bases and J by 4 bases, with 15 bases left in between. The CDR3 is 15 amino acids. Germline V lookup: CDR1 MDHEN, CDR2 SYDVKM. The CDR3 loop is CASSTTGQTYNEQFF. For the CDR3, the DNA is TGTGCCAGCAGTACCACCGGACAGACATACAATGAGCAGTTCTTC.

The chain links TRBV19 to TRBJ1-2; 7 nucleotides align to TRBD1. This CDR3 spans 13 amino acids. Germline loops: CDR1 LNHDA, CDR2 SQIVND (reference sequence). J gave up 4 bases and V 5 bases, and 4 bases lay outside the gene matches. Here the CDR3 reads CASSVTGTYGYTF. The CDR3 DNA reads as TGTGCCAGTAGTGTGACAGGGACCTATGGCTACACCTTC.

CDR3 sequence (DNA): TGTGCCAGCAGTGACTCGAGTGCTCGGAGGAATTCACCCCTCCACTTT. Translating gives CASSDSSARRNSPLHF. This sequence joins TRBV6-4 and TRBJ1-6, with D hard to call. Germline loops: CDR1 MRHNA, CDR2 SNTAGT. This CDR3 region has 16 residues. Trimming cost V 0 bases and J 7 bases, with 13 bases left between them.

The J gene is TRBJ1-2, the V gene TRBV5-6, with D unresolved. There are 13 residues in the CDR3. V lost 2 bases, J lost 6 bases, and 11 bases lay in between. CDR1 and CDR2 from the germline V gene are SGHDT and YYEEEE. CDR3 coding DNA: TGTGCCAGCAGCTTAGAGGCAGCCAATGGCTACACCTTC. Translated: CASSLEAANGYTF.

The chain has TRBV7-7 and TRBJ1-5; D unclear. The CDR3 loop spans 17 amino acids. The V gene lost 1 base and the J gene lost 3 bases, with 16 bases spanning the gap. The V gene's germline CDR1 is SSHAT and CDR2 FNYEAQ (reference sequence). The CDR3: CASSLEVVGWANQPQHF. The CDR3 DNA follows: TGTGCCAGCAGCTTAGAGGTTGTTGGGTGGGCCAATCAGCCCCAGCATTTT.

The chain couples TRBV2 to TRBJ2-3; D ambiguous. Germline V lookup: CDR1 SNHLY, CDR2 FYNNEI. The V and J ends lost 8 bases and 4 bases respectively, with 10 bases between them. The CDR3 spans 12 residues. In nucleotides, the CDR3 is TGTGCCAGCCTCCTTCTCTCAGATACGCAGTATTTT. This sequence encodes CASLLLSDTQYF.

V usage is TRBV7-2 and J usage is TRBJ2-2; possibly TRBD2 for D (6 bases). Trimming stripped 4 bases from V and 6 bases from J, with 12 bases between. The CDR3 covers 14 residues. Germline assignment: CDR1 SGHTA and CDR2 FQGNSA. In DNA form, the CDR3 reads TGTGCCAGCAGCTCGGGACTCGTCCCCGGGGAGCTGTTTTTT. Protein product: CASSSGLVPGELFF.

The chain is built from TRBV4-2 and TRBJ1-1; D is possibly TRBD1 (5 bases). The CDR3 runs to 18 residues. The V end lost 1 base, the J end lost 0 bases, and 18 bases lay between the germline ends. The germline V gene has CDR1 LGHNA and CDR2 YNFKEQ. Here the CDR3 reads CASSQVGNGAKLNTEAFF. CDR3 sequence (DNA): TGTGCCAGCAGCCAAGTTGGAAATGGGGCTAAGTTGAACACTGAAGCTTTCTTT.

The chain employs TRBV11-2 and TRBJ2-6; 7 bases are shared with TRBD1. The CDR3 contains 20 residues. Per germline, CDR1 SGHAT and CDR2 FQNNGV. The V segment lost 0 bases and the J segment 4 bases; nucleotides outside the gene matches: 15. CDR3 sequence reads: CASSLDSMRQGVSGANVLTF. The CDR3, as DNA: TGTGCCAGCAGCTTAGATTCAATGAGACAGGGCGTATCCGGGGCCAACGTCCTGACTTTC.

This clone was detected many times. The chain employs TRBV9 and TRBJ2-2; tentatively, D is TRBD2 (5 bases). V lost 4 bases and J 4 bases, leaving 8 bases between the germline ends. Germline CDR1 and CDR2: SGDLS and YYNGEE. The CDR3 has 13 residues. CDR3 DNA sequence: TGTGCCAGCAGCCCCCGGGGCACCGGGGAGCTGTTTTTT. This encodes CASSPRGTGELFF.

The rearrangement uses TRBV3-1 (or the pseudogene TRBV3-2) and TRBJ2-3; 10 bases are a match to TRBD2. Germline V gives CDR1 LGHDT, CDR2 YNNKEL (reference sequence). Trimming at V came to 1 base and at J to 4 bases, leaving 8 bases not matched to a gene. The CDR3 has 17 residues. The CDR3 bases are TGTGCCAGCAGCCAAGTAGGGCTAAGCGGGGGGGCAGATACGCAGTATTTT. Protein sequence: CASSQVGLSGGADTQYF.

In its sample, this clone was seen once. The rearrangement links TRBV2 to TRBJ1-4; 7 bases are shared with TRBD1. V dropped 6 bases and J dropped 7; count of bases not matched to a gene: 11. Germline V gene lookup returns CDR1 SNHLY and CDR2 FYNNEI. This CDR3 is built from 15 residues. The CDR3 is CASSGGGGEFEKLFF. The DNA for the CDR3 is TGTGCCAGCAGCGGCGGAGGGGGCGAATTTGAAAAACTGTTTTTT.

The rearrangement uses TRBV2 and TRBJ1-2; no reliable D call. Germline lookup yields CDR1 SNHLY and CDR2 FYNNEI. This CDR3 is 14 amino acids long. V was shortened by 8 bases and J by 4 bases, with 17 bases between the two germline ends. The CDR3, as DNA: TGTGCCAGCTGTAGCGAGGACGCGGTCTATGGCTACACCTTC. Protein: CASCSEDAVYGYTF.

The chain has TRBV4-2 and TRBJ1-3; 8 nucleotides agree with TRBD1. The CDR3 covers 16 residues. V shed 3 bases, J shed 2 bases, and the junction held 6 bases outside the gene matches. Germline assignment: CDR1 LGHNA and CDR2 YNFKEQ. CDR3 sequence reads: CASSQAQGATGNTIYF. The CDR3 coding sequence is TGTGCCAGCAGCCAGGCCCAGGGGGCGACTGGAAACACCATATATTTT.

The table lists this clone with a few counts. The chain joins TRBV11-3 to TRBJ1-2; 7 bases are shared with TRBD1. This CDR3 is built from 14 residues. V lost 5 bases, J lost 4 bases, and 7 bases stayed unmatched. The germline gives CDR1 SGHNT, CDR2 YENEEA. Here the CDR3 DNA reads TGTGCCAGCAGCGGCAGGGGGGTTCCCTATGGCTACACCTTC. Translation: CASSGRGVPYGYTF.

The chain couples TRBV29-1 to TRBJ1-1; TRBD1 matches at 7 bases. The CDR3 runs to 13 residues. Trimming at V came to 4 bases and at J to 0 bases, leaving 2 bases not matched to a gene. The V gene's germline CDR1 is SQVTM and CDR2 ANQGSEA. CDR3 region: CSVGDRVNTEAFF. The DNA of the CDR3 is TGCAGCGTTGGGGACAGAGTGAACACTGAAGCTTTCTTT.